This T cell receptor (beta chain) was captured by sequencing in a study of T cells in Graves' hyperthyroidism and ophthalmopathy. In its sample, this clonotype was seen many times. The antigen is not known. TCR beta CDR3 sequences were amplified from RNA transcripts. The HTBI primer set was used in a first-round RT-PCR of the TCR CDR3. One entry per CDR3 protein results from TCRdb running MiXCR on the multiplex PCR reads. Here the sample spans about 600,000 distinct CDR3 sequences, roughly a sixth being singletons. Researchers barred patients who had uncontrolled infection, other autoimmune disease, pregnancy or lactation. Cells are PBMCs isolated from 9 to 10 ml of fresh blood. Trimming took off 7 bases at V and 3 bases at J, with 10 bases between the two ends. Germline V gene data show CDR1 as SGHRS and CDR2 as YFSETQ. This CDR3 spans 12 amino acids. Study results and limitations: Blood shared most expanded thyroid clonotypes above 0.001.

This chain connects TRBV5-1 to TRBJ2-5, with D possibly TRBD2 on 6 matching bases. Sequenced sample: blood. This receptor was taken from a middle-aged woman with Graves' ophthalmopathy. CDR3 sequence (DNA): TGCGCCAGCCGGGACTTTAAAGAGACCCAGTACTTC. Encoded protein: CASRDFKETQYF.